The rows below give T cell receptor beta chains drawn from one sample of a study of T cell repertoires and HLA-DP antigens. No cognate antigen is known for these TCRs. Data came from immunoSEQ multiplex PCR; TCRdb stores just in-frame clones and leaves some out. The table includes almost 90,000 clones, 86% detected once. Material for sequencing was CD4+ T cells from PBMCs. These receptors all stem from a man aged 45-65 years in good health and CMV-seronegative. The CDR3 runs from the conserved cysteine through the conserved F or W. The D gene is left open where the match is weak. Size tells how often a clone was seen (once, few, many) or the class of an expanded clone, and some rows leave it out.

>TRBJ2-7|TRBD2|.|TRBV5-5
CASSLERGKSYEQYF
TGTGCCAGCAGCTTGGAGCGGGGGAAATCCTACGAGCAGTACTTC
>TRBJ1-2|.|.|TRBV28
CASSFGGGYTF
TGTGCCAGCAGTTTCGGGGGCGGCTACACCTTC
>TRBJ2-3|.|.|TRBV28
CASSLAGTTDTQYF
TGTGCCAGCAGTTTAGCGGGAACCACAGATACGCAGTATTTT
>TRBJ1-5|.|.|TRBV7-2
CASSLDLYSNQPQHF
TGTGCCAGCAGCTTAGATCTATATAGCAATCAGCCCCAGCATTTT
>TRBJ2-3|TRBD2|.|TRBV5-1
CASRPGSGARNTDTQYF
TGCGCCAGCCGCCCCGGTAGCGGGGCCCGCAATACAGATACGCAGTATTTT
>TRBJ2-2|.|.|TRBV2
CASRDYLNTGELFF
TGTGCCAGCAGGGACTATCTGAACACCGGGGAGCTGTTTTTT
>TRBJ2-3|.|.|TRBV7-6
CASSFPTGTGTDTQYF
TGTGCCAGCAGCTTCCCTACAGGGACTGGCACAGATACGCAGTATTTT
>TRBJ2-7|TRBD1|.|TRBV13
CASSFGQVTYEQYF
TGTGCCAGCAGCTTCGGACAGGTCACCTACGAGCAGTACTTC
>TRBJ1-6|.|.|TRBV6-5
CASRVWGSLNSPLHF
TGTGCCAGCCGCGTATGGGGCAGCCTTAATTCACCCCTCCACTTT
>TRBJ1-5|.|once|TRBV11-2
CASSHRQGRNQPQHF
TGTGCCAGCAGCCACCGGCAGGGTCGCAATCAGCCCCAGCATTTT
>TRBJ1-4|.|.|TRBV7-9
CASSSRQATNEKLFF
TGTGCCAGCAGCTCCAGACAGGCAACTAATGAAAAACTGTTTTTT
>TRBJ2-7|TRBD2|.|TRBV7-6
CASSANGPSGSYEQYF
TGTGCCAGCAGCGCCAACGGGCCTAGCGGGAGTTACGAGCAGTACTTC
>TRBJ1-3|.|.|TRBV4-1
CASSQVGQPRGNTIYF
TGCGCCAGCAGCCAAGTCGGGCAGCCGAGGGGAAACACCATATATTTT
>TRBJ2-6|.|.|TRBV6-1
CASSDSGANVLTF
TGTGCCAGCAGCGACTCTGGGGCCAACGTCCTGACTTTC
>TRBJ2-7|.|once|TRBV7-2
CASSHIYEQYF
TGTGCCAGCAGCCATATCTACGAGCAGTACTTC
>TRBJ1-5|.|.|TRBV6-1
CASSEAGASGNQPQHF
TGTGCCAGCAGTGAAGCTGGGGCCAGCGGCAATCAGCCCCAGCATTTT
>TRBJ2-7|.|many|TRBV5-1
CASSEGWNEQYF
TGCGCCAGCAGCGAGGGGTGGAACGAGCAGTACTTC
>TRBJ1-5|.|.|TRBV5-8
CASTRDGTYSNQPQHF
TGTGCCAGCACCCGGGACGGAACTTATAGCAATCAGCCCCAGCATTTT
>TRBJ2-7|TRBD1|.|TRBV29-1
CSITPGQGGEQYF
TGCAGCATAACCCCGGGACAGGGAGGCGAGCAGTACTTC